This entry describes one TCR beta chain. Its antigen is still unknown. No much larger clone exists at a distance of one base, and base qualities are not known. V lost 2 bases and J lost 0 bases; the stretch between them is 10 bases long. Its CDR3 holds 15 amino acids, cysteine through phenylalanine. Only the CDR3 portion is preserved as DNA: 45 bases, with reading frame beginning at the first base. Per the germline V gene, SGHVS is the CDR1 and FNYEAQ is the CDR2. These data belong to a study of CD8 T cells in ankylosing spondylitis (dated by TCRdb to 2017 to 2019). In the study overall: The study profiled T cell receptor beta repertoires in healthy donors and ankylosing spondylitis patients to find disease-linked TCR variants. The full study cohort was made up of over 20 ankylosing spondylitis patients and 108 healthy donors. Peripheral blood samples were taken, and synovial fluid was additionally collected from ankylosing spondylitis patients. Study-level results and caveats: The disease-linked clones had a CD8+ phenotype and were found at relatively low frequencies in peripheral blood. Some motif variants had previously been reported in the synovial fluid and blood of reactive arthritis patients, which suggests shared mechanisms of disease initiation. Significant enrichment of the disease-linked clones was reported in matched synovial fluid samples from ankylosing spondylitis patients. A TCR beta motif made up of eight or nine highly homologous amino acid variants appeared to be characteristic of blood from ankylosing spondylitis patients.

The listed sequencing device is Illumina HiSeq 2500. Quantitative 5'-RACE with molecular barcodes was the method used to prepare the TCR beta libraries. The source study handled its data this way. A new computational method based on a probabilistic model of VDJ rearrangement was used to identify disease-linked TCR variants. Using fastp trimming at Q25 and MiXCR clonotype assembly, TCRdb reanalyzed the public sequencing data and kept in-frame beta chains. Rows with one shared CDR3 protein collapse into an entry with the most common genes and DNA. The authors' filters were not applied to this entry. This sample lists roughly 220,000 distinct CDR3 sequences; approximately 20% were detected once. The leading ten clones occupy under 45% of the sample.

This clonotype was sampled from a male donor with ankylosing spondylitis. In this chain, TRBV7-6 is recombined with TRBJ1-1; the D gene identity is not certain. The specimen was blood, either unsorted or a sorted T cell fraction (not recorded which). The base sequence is TGTGCCAGCAGCTTACAACCGGGGATGAACACTGAAGCTTTCTTT. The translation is CASSLQPGMNTEAFF.